These T cell receptor beta chains were read from a single sample in a study of blood T cells in healthy people across ages. MiXCR was run by TCRdb on the 5' RACE reads, yielding one entry per CDR3 protein. The sample consists of approximately 900,000 distinct CDR3 sequences, just under 30% of them appearing once. The same sample was also used in a study of T cells of mothers and their children.

Sequencing was carried out using blood. These receptor sequences come from a middle-aged woman in good health. CDR3s leave out the opening cysteine and the closing phenylalanine or tryptophan. Each record gives: J gene, clone size, V gene, CDR3 protein. Clone size is stated in some rows and not others, as once, few, many or a class when expanded.

TRBJ2-5	-	TRBV9	ASSVDHRGGETQY
TRBJ2-1	few	TRBV7-2	ASSPGGAGENEQF
TRBJ2-2	-	TRBV6-6	AGTGTGYTGELF
TRBJ2-7	-	TRBV20-1	SAPPGGGNEQY
TRBJ2-1	many	TRBV20-1	SARDLLSGGALDEQF
TRBJ1-5	few	TRBV20-1	SAKEDSYGNQPQH
-	-	TRBV7-2	ASSIGLNYNEQY
TRBJ2-1	few	TRBV27	ASSLPRTSEQF
TRBJ2-7	-	TRBV13	ASSLGRDSSYEQY
TRBJ2-3	-	TRBV28	ASSFDLGRGEDTQY
TRBJ2-1	-	TRBV3-1	ASSHDGASGGEQF
TRBJ2-1	-	TRBV12-3/TRBV12-4	ASSPPVRNEQF
TRBJ2-1	-	TRBV6-5	ASSYSGAEQF
TRBJ2-5	-	TRBV5-1	ASSSERGPYNEQY
TRBJ2-7	many	TRBV19	ASSLSMGEQY
TRBJ1-5	once	TRBV20-1	SARVGTGVGPQH
TRBJ2-1	-	TRBV20-1	SASVIAGGKGTAYNEQF
TRBJ2-1	few	TRBV12-3/TRBV12-4	ASSFAGTTFNEQF
TRBJ2-1	many	TRBV10-2	ASSDMRNYNEQF
TRBJ2-5	-	TRBV4-3	ASSQEPGGLEQY
TRBJ1-2	many	TRBV5-8	ASSLGQTIYYGYT
TRBJ1-1	-	TRBV28	ASSQLQGSGTEAF
TRBJ2-7	many	TRBV29-1	SVESDHGYEQY
TRBJ2-7	few	TRBV28	ASSFIRREVRYEQY
TRBJ2-7	-	TRBV9	ASSVLAGDTYEQY